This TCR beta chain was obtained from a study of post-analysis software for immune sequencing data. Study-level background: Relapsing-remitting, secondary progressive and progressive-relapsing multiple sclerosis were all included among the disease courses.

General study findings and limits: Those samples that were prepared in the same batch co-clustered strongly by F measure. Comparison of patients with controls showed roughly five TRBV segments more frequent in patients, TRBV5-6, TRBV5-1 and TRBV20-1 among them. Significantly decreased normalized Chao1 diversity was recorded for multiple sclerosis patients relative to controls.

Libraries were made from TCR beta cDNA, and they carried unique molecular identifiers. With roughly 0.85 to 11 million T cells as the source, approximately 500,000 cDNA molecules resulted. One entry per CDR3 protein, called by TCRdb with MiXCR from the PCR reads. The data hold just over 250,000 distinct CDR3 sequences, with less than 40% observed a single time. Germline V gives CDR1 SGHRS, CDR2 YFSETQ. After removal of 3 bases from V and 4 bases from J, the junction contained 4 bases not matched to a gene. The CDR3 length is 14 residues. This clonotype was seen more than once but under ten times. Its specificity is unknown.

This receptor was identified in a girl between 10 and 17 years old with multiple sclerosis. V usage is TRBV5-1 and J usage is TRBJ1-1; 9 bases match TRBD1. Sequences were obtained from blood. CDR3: CASSSGQGPTEAFF. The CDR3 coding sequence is TGCGCCAGCAGCTCCGGACAGGGGCCCACTGAAGCTTTCTTT.